This paragraph covers one T cell receptor beta chain sequence. Profiling relied on immunoSEQ multiplex PCR, and the TCRdb table lists in-frame clones only, not all of them. The profile shows approximately 150,000 clones, about 90% of them singletons. The sample is drawn from a study of control samples from healthy donors and cancer patients. The V gene lost 4 bases and the J gene lost 5 bases, with 15 bases spanning the gap. Per the germline V gene, CDR1 is SGHDT and CDR2 is YYEEEE. The CDR3 length is 14 residues. The rearrangement links TRBV5-6 to TRBJ2-5; tentative D call: TRBD2 (5 bases). This receptor was taken from a woman under 40 in good health. What was sequenced was blood. CDR3 sequence (DNA): TGTGCCAGCAGCCTTCGGACTCGTGAGGAGACCCAGTACTTC. Protein sequence: CASSLRTREETQYF.